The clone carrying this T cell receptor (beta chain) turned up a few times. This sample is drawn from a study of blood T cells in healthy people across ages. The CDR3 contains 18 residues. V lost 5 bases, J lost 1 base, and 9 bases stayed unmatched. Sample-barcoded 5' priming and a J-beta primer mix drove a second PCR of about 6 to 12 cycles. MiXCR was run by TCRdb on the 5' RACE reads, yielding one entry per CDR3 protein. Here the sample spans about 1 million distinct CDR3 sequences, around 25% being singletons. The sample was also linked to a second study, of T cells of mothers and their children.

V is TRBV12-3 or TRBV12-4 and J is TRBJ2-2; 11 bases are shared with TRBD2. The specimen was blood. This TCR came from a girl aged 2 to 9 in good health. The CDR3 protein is CASSPRGGLAGNTGELFF. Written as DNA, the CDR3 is TGTGCCAGCAGTCCCCGGGGCGGACTAGCGGGGAACACCGGGGAGCTGTTTTTT.